Presented here are 12 T cell receptor beta chains from one specimen sequenced in a study of shared clonotypes between healthy human individuals. This table comes from immunoSEQ multiplex PCR, and its TCRdb copy is limited to in-frame clones, with some not included. The profile shows over 950,000 clones, around three quarters of them singletons. Material: memory CD4+ T cells from PBMCs. Stated subset: CD45RA-negative fraction. Source of these receptors: a man aged 18 to 29 in good health. Some clones in this sample may be carry-over from other donors' samples.

The chain is built from TRBV7-2 and TRBJ2-7; no reliable D call. V lost 1 base and J lost 3, with 10 bases in between. The CDR3 contains 14 residues. CDR1 and CDR2 from the germline V gene are SGHTA and FQGNSA. The CDR3 here is CASSLGAGNYEQYF. CDR3 sequence (DNA): TGTGCCAGCAGCTTAGGAGCAGGCAACTACGAGCAGTACTTC. The whole variable domain, remainder taken from reference TRBV7-2 and TRBJ2-7, is GAGVSQSPSNKVTEKGKDVELRCDPISGHTALYWYRQSLGQGLEFLIYFQGNSAPDKSGLPSDRFSAERTGGSVSTLTIQRTQQEDSAVYLCASSLGAGNYEQYFGPGTRLTVT.

The rearrangement joins TRBV6-6 to TRBJ1-3, with D tentatively TRBD1 (5 bases). V dropped 5 bases and J dropped 0 bases, with 8 bases sitting between them. CDR1 is MNHNY, CDR2 SVGAGI, per germline (reference sequence). The CDR3 extends over 14 amino acids. The CDR3 reads CASSAGGSGNTIYF. DNA for the CDR3: TGTGCCAGCAGTGCCGGGGGCTCTGGAAACACCATATATTTT.

J is TRBJ1-5 and V is TRBV28, with D possibly being TRBD1 (5 bases). The CDR3 covers 17 residues. The V and J ends lost 3 bases and 1 base respectively, with 16 bases between them. CDR1 MDHEN and CDR2 SYDVKM come from the germline V gene. Here the CDR3 reads CASSLPGTHMSNQPQHF. The CDR3 DNA reads as TGTGCCAGCAGTTTGCCCGGGACCCACATGAGCAATCAGCCCCAGCATTTT.

This chain uses TRBV27 with TRBJ2-7; TRBD1 aligns across 9 bases. This CDR3 has 16 residues. V shed 2 bases, J shed 2 bases, and the junction held 7 bases outside the gene matches. Germline V gives CDR1 MNHEY, CDR2 SMNVEV (reference sequence). The chain's CDR3 is CASSLGPGQGTYEQYF. The CDR3 DNA reads as TGTGCCAGCAGTTTAGGGCCGGGACAGGGAACCTACGAGCAGTACTTC.

The table lists this clone with a few counts. The DNA of the CDR3 is TGTGCCAGCTCAGTCGAACAGGGAGGAGGCACTGAAGCTTTCTTT. Translated, it gives CASSVEQGGGTEAFF. The chain combines TRBV18 with TRBJ1-1, with D possibly matching TRBD1 (6 bases). The CDR3 spans 15 residues. With 5 bases removed from V and 4 bases from J, the gap between germline ends came to 17 bases. CDR1 is KGHSH, CDR2 LQKENI, per germline. The whole variable domain, remainder taken from reference TRBV18 and TRBJ1-1, is NAGVMQNPRHLVRRRGQEARLRCSPMKGHSHVYWYRQLPEEGLKFMVYLQKENIIDESGMPKERFSAEFPKEGPSILRIQQVVRGDSAAYFCASSVEQGGGTEAFFGQGTRLTVV.

This clone was picked up one time. The chain uses TRBV4-1 and TRBJ2-1; 7 nucleotides match TRBD1. Germline CDR1 reads MGHRA; CDR2 reads YSYEKL. Trimming took 0 bases from V and 3 from J; bases not matched to a gene: 5. This CDR3 is built from 16 residues. For the CDR3, the DNA is TGCGCCAGCAGCCAAGATCCAAGGGGGCACTACAATGAGCAGTTCTTC. The encoded protein is CASSQDPRGHYNEQFF.

The chain is built from TRBV6-1 and TRBJ2-3; unclear D gene. The CDR3 extends over 15 amino acids. Germline CDR1 is MNHNS and CDR2 is SASEGT. With 4 bases removed from V and 1 base from J, the gap between germline ends came to 12 bases. The CDR3 here is CASSVGTEGTDTQYF. For the CDR3, the DNA is TGTGCCAGCAGTGTGGGAACTGAGGGCACAGATACGCAGTATTTT.

The chain employs TRBV30 and TRBJ1-2, with TRBD1 identical over 7 bases. Looked up from germline, CDR1 is GTSNPN and CDR2 is SVGIG (reference sequence). J was trimmed by 4 bases and V by 3 bases; bases with no gene match: 14. This CDR3 has 16 amino acids. The CDR3, as DNA: TGTGCCTGGAGGGCAACGCCGGGACAGAAGTTCTATGGCTACACCTTC. It translates to CAWRATPGQKFYGYTF.

In this sample, this clone turned up once. V usage is TRBV11-2 and J usage is TRBJ2-2; the match to TRBD1 covers 7 bases. Looked up from germline, CDR1 is SGHAT and CDR2 is FQNNGV. The CDR3 covers 14 residues. V dropped 10 bases and J dropped 4; count of bases not matched to a gene: 9. CDR3: CATEGNRGTGELFF. The CDR3, as DNA: TGTGCCACCGAAGGGAACAGGGGCACCGGGGAGCTGTTTTTT. Combining the CDR3 with reference TRBV11-2 and TRBJ2-2 gives the whole variable domain EAGVAQSPRYKIIEKRQSVAFWCNPISGHATLYWYQQILGQGPKLLIQFQNNGVVDDSQLPKDRFSAERLKGVDSTLKIQPAKLEDSAVYLCATEGNRGTGELFFGEGSRLTVL.

On this clone itself: The junction and the germline gene differ at one end; a read error may be behind it. This rearrangement joins TRBV6-1 to TRBJ1-3, with D unclear. Germline CDR1 and CDR2: MNHNS and SASEGT. The CDR3 is 12 residues long. The CDR3 spells CASSELTAVQAF. CDR3 DNA sequence: TGTGCCAGCAGTGAACTGACGGCAGTCCAGGCTTTT.

This clone was detected only a few times. CDR3 sequence (DNA): TGTGCCAGAAGCTTAGGTTCGAGCGGATACACAGATACGCAGTATTTT. Its protein is CARSLGSSGYTDTQYF. V usage is TRBV7-5 and J usage is TRBJ2-3; TRBD2 reflects the table's D call only, with no check against the DNA. TRBV7-5 is shown as a pseudogene. The CDR3 consists of 16 residues.

This chain uses TRBV28 with TRBJ1-5, with 7 nucleotides matching TRBD1. This CDR3 contains 14 residues. Germline trimming cut 6 bases from V and 11 bases from J; bases unmatched to any gene: 13. Germline CDR1 reads MDHEN; CDR2 reads SYDVKM. CDR3 in DNA: TGTGCCAGCAGCCGCTCAACAGGGGAAGAGGCCCAGCATTTT. Translation: CASSRSTGEEAQHF.